A single sample is the source of the 22 T cell receptor beta chains below, sequenced in a study of blood T cells in healthy people across ages. PCR was performed a second time for roughly 7 to 12 cycles using a sample-barcoded 5' primer and a J-beta primer mix. MiXCR, run by TCRdb on the 5' RACE reads, gives a single entry per CDR3 protein. The sample contains hundreds of thousands of distinct CDR3 sequences, 32% of which appear only once. The sequencing input was blood. The receptor set was obtained from a woman of 80 years or more in good health.

Ten or more counts support this clonotype. The J gene is TRBJ2-3, the V gene TRBV29-1, with 11 bases fitting TRBD1. Germline V CDR1 and CDR2: SQVTM, ANQGSEA. Trimming took 5 bases from V and 0 from J; bases not matched to a gene: 13. The CDR3 runs to 18 residues. The CDR3 nucleotides read TGCAGCGTTCCCCCGGGACAGGGGGTGTTGGGAAGCACAGATACGCAGTATTTT. Its translation is CSVPPGQGVLGSTDTQYF.

This clonotype came up a few times. J is TRBJ2-1 and V is TRBV11-1; 10 nucleotides align to TRBD2. The germline V gene has CDR1 SGHAT and CDR2 FQDESV (reference sequence). The CDR3 contains 15 residues. V lost 5 bases and J lost 7; bases outside the gene matches: 8. CDR3 protein: CASSPHSGGFNEQFF. CDR3 sequence (DNA): TGTGCCAGCAGCCCCCATAGCGGGGGGTTTAATGAGCAGTTCTTC.

This clonotype showed up many times. This sequence joins TRBV20-1 and TRBJ2-6; maybe TRBD1 (5 bases). The CDR3 is made up of 15 amino acids. Trimming cost V 0 bases and J 2 bases, with 8 bases left between them. Per germline, CDR1 DFQATT and CDR2 SNEGSKA (reference sequence). Here the CDR3 reads CSAREGAAGANVLTF. For the CDR3, the DNA is TGCAGTGCTAGAGAAGGGGCGGCTGGGGCCAACGTCCTGACTTTC.

In this sample, this clonotype turned up a few times. The chain employs TRBV27 and TRBJ1-1, with D possibly matching TRBD1 (5 bases). Trimming cost V 6 bases and J 9 bases, with 20 bases left between them. CDR3 size: 14 residues. Germline-derived CDR1 and CDR2 are MNHEY and SMNVEV (reference sequence). CDR3 loop: CASRIRKLQGKAFF. Here the CDR3 DNA reads TGTGCCAGCAGGATCCGGAAGTTGCAGGGTAAAGCTTTCTTT.

This clonotype came up many times. The rearrangement uses TRBV28 and TRBJ2-6, with 10 bases aligning to TRBD1. The CDR3 has 16 amino acids. The trim removed 8 bases at V and 2 bases at J, leaving 6 bases unmatched. Germline V CDR1 and CDR2: MDHEN, SYDVKM. In nucleotides, the CDR3 is TGTGCCAGCGCCGACAGGGGGCTGACTGGGGCCAACGTCCTGACTTTC. Translating it yields CASADRGLTGANVLTF.

This clonotype has at least ten counts. The rearrangement joins TRBV12-3 or TRBV12-4 to TRBJ2-7; weak D call: TRBD2 (5 bases). Trimming cost V 2 bases and J 6 bases, with 14 bases left between them. The CDR3 length is 14 residues. This CDR3 is CASSLLLKDSEQYF. The CDR3 coding sequence is TGTGCCAGCAGTTTACTCCTTAAGGACTCCGAGCAGTACTTC.

Points on this clonotype: One base away lies a much larger clone, so this may be a sequencing read error. No DNA is shown, since the ends of the CDR3 on it are uncertain; the CDR3 is the one TCRdb lists. The chain joins TRBV9 to TRBJ2-3. Germline-derived CDR1 and CDR2 are SGDLS and YYNGEE. The CDR3 adds up to 14 amino acids, both ends counted. CDR3 sequence: CASSVAPGTDTHYF.

The V call is TRBV29-1, the J call TRBJ2-5; unclear D gene. The DNA end is a closer match to TRBJ2-7, so the J assignment may be wrong. The CDR3 covers 13 residues. Germline V CDR1 and CDR2: SQVTM, ANQGSEA. For the CDR3, the DNA is TGCAGCGTTGGAGAAGGGCTCCCAAGCGAGCAGTACTTC. Its protein is CSVGEGLPSEQYF.

This clonotype was seen ten or more times. This chain links TRBV5-1 with TRBJ1-6; the D gene is possibly TRBD1 (5 bases). V lost 0 bases and J 7 bases, leaving 11 bases between the germline ends. The CDR3 spans 15 residues. The V gene's germline CDR1 is SGHRS and CDR2 YFSETQ. This CDR3 is CASSLEGTGNSPLHF. Written as DNA, the CDR3 is TGCGCCAGCAGCTTGGAAGGGACGGGGAATTCACCCCTCCACTTT. The entire variable domain, with the rest obtained from reference TRBV5-1 and TRBJ1-6, is as follows: KAGVTQTPRYLIKTRGQQVTLSCSPISGHRSVSWYQQTPGQGLQFLFEYFSETQRNKGNFPGRFSGRQFSNSRSEMNVSTLELGDSALYLCASSLEGTGNSPLHFGNGTRLTVT.

This clonotype was seen a few times. The J gene is TRBJ2-2, the V gene TRBV5-1, with unresolved D. The V gene's germline CDR1 is SGHRS and CDR2 YFSETQ. V was shortened by 5 bases and J by 7 bases, with 12 bases between the two germline ends. The CDR3 is 13 residues long. Here the CDR3 reads CASRARFDGELFF. The CDR3 nucleotides are TGCGCCAGCAGGGCCCGGTTCGACGGGGAGCTGTTTTTT.

To note about this clonotype: This clone may be a read error of a much larger clone one base away. The rearrangement uses TRBV29-1 and TRBJ2-1; tentative D call: TRBD2 (6 bases). From germline, CDR1 is SQVTM and CDR2 ANQGSEA. The CDR3 totals 14 residues. The CDR3 DNA sequence: TGCAGCGTTCATAGGGCGGGGCCGAACAATGGGCAGTTCTTC. Protein sequence: CSVHRAGPNNGQFF.

This clonotype was picked up a small number of times. The rearrangement joins TRBV7-2 to TRBJ2-3; 7 nucleotides agree with TRBD2. The germline gives CDR1 SGHTA, CDR2 FQGNSA. V shed 5 bases, J shed 1 base, and the junction held 9 bases outside the gene matches. CDR3 length: 16 amino acids. The DNA of the CDR3 is TGTGCCAGCAGCGCGCGGGAGTTTGTTGGCACAGATACGCAGTATTTT. Its translation is CASSAREFVGTDTQYF.

This clonotype was seen a handful of times. The rearrangement links TRBV19 to TRBJ1-1; maybe TRBD1 (6 bases). The V gene's germline CDR1 is LNHDA and CDR2 SQIVND (reference sequence). CDR3 size: 14 residues. The V gene lost 6 bases and the J gene lost 4 bases, with 15 bases spanning the gap. CDR3 sequence (DNA): TGTGCCAGTAGGTTCAGGACAGCCGGCACTGAAGCTTTCTTT. It yields the protein CASRFRTAGTEAFF.

This clonotype was seen at least ten times. The rearrangement uses TRBV7-8 and TRBJ1-2; D may be TRBD1 (6 bases). Between the trimmed V and J ends, which lost 1 base and 2 bases, there was a span of 17 bases. Germline V gene sequence: CDR1 SGHVS, CDR2 FQNEAQ. There are 17 residues in the CDR3. The DNA of the CDR3 is TGTGCCAGCAGCTTAGGGTCGTCACAGGGAGCCAACTATGGCTACACCTTC. Amino acids: CASSLGSSQGANYGYTF. Full variable domain (rest looked up from reference TRBV7-8 and TRBJ1-2): GAGVSQSPRYKVAKRGQDVALRCDPISGHVSLFWYQQALGQGPEFLTYFQNEAQLDKSGLPSDRFFAERPEGSVSTLKIQRTQQEDSAVYLCASSLGSSQGANYGYTFGSGTRLTVV.

This clonotype was observed many times. The chain carries TRBV6-2 or TRBV6-3 and TRBJ2-5; 7 bases agree with TRBD1. This CDR3 region has 15 residues. The trim removed 4 bases at V and 11 bases at J, leaving 16 bases unmatched. The germline V gene encodes CDR1 MNHEY and CDR2 SVGEGT. The CDR3 DNA is TGTGCCAGCAGTTCCCCCACGTTGAGGGGGCAAGAGCAGTACTTC. It translates to CASSSPTLRGQEQYF.

With regard to this clonotype: Just one base apart from a much larger clone, this may be a read error. In nucleotides, the CDR3 is TGTGTCATCGGACAGGGTAATGAAAAACTGTTTTTT. This encodes CVIGQGNEKLFF. The rearrangement joins TRBV6-1 to TRBJ1-4, with TRBD1 matching over 8 bases. Per germline, CDR1 MNHNS and CDR2 SASEGT. The length of the CDR3 is 12 residues.

The sample holds many counts of this clonotype. One end of the junction fails to match germline, which may point to a read error. V gene TRBV11-2 combines with J gene TRBJ2-1; D remains ambiguous. The CDR3 sequence is 12 residues long. Germline V gene data show CDR1 as SGHAT and CDR2 as FQNNGV. CDR3: CASGLGLYEQFF. CDR3 DNA sequence: TGTGCCAGCGGCTTAGGGCTCTATGAGCAGTTCTTC. Using reference TRBV11-2 and TRBJ2-1 for the parts outside the CDR3, the full variable domain is EAGVAQSPRYKIIEKRQSVAFWCNPISGHATLYWYQQILGQGPKLLIQFQNNGVVDDSQLPKDRFSAERLKGVDSTLKIQPAKLEDSAVYLCASGLGLYEQFFGPGTRLTVL.

V gene TRBV9 combines with J gene TRBJ1-1; no clear D gene. V was shortened by 0 bases and J by 2 bases, with 11 bases between the two germline ends. Germline V gene data show CDR1 as SGDLS and CDR2 as YYNGEE. This CDR3 has 15 amino acids. The CDR3 sequence is CASSVVRTPNTEAFF. Written as DNA, the CDR3 is TGTGCCAGCAGCGTAGTTCGCACACCCAACACTGAAGCTTTCTTT.

This clonotype was seen many times. J is TRBJ1-5 and V is TRBV27, with 7 bases lining up with TRBD1. V was clipped by 3 bases and J by 5 bases; unmatched bases: 7. Germline V lookup: CDR1 MNHEY, CDR2 SMNVEV (reference sequence). The length of the CDR3 is 15 residues. The CDR3 reads CASSLRTGLYQPQHF. DNA of the CDR3: TGTGCCAGCAGTTTGCGGACAGGTCTCTATCAGCCCCAGCATTTT.

The CDR3, as DNA: TGTGCCAGCAGCTCCTCCCCGTGGGGAGAGACCCAGTACTTC. It specifies CASSSSPWGETQYF. The rearrangement links TRBV3-1 to TRBJ2-5; unclear D gene. Germline CDR1 and CDR2: LGHDT and YNNKEL (reference sequence). V lost 5 bases and J 4 bases, leaving 14 bases between the germline ends. This CDR3 contains 14 residues.

This clonotype was observed at least ten times. This rearrangement joins TRBV20-1 to TRBJ2-5, with 7 bases lining up with TRBD2. With 6 bases clipped from V and 3 bases from J, the junction kept 10 bases outside the gene matches. The CDR3 is 14 residues long. Germline CDR1 reads DFQATT; CDR2 reads SNEGSKA (reference sequence). The CDR3 region has the DNA TGCAGTGCCCCCCGGCTGGGGAGGGAAGAGACCCAGTACTTC. Encoded protein: CSAPRLGREETQYF.

This clonotype was recorded many times. In DNA form, the CDR3 reads TGTGCCAGCAGCTTAGTTGGGAAACAAGCCGGCGAGCAGTACTTC. Translated, it gives CASSLVGKQAGEQYF. V is TRBV7-2 and J is TRBJ2-7; D unresolved. The germline CDR1 and CDR2 sequences are SGHTA and FQGNSA. V lost 1 base to trimming and J lost 6 bases, with 16 bases between them. This CDR3 has 15 amino acids.